This T cell receptor beta chain was found in a study of T cells expressing NK-cell markers. Study details: From sorted CD3+CD56+NKG2C+, CD3+CD56+NKG2C- and CD3+CD56-NKG2C+ T cells came the TCR beta repertoires. The authors sequenced eight donors, of whom seven were HCMV-seropositive and one was seronegative.

Study results and caveats: These clonotypes, the leaders elsewhere, also led the CD3+CD56-NKG2C+ fraction in several donors.

From its re-call of the 5' RACE reads, TCRdb lists each CDR3 protein once, without DNA. Its table lists fewer than 400,000 distinct CDR3 sequences. CDR3 length: 15 amino acids. On this clonotype itself: The antigen is unknown.

The TCR sequence derives from a woman between 50 and 59 years old in good health. Material: blood T cells: a sorted CD56 or NKG2C T cell subset, CD4+ or CD8+ T cells, or bulk PBMC T cells (not recorded which). This rearrangement joins TRBV21-1 to TRBJ2-2. TRBV21-1 is a pseudogene locus. The chain's CDR3 is CASSKGDPTTGELFF.